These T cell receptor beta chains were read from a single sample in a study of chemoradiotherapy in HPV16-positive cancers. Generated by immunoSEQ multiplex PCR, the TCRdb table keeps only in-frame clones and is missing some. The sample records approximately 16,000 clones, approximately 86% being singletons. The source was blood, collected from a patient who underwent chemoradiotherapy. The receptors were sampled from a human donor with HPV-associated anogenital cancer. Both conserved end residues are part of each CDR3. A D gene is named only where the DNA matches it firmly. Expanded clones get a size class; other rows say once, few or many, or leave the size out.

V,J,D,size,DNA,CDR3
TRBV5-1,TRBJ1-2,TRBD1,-,TGCGCCAGCAGCCGGACAGGGCTTTCTGACTATGGCTACACCTTC,CASSRTGLSDYGYTF
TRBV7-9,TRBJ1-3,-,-,TGTGCCAGCAGCTCCCTGGCAGCCGTCTCTGGAAACACCATATATTTT,CASSSLAAVSGNTIYF
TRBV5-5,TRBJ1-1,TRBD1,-,TGTGCCAGCACGCGGACAGGCGGGAACACTGAAGCTTTCTTT,CASTRTGGNTEAFF
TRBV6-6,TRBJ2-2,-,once,TGTGCCAGCAGTCGAAACACCGGGGAGCTGTTTTTT,CASSRNTGELFF
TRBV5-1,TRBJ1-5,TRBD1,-,TGCGCCAGCAGCTTGACCGGGACAGTTAATCAGCCCCAGCATTTT,CASSLTGTVNQPQHF
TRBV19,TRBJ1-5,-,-,TGTGCCAGTAGTATAGAGACAGCCTCGACCCAGCCCCAGCCCCAGCATTTT,CASSIETASTQPQPQHF
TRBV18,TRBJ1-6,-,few,TGTGCCAGCTCACAGGGACCACAGAATTCACCCCTCCACTTT,CASSQGPQNSPLHF
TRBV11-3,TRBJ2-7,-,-,TGTGCCAGCAGTTTGTCGGACGGCACCTACGAGCAGTACTTC,CASSLSDGTYEQYF
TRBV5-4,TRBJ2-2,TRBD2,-,TGTGCCAGCAGCGCCGACTATGGGGCGGGAGTAAAAACCGGGGAGCTGTTTTTT,CASSADYGAGVKTGELFF
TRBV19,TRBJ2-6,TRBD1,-,TGTGCCAGTAGTATAGCTATGACAGGGGCTGGGGCCAACGTCCTGACTTTC,CASSIAMTGAGANVLTF
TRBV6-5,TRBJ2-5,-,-,TGTGCCAGCAGTTACTCGAGCGGGTCACCAGAGACCCAGTACTTC,CASSYSSGSPETQYF
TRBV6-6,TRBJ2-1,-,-,TGTGCCAGCAGTAAGGACATTAAGGGCGGCAATGAGCAGTTCTTC,CASSKDIKGGNEQFF
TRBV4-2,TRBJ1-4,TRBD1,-,TGTGCCAGCAGCCGATTTTCCGACAGGGATAATGAAAAACTGTTTTTT,CASSRFSDRDNEKLFF
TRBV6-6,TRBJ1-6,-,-,TGTGCCAGCAGACTGACAGTAAATAATTCACCCCCCCACTTT,CASRLTVNNSPPHF
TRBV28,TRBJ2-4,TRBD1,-,TGTGCCAGCAGTAGAGGTCCGAAGGGACAGCTACTAGCCAAAAACATTCAGTACTTC,CASSRGPKGQLLAKNIQYF
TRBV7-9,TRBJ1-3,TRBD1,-,TGTGCCAGCAGCTACGTTACAGGGGGCGCTGGAAACACCATATATTTT,CASSYVTGGAGNTIYF
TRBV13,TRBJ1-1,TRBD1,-,TGTGCCAGCAGCCCAAGAGGGACAGACACTGAAGCTTTCTTT,CASSPRGTDTEAFF
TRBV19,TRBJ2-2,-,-,TGTGCCAGTCGGACAGTCATGCAGAACACCGGGGAGCTGTTTTTT,CASRTVMQNTGELFF
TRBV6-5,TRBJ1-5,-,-,TGTGCCAGCAGCTCTGGGGGGGGGAGGTATCAGCCCCAGCATTTT,CASSSGGGRYQPQHF
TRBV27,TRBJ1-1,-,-,TGTGCCACCAACCCTGGTGGTGGGACAAACACTGAAGCTTTCTTT,CATNPGGGTNTEAFF
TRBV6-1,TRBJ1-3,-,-,TGTGCCAGCAGTGAGGCTTTCTCTGGAAACACCATATATTTT,CASSEAFSGNTIYF
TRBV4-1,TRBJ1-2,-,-,TGCGCCAGCAGCCAATCTGACAGCACTAACTATGGCTACACCTTC,CASSQSDSTNYGYTF
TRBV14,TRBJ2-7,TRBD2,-,TGTGCCAGCAGCCAAGGACTAGCGGGAGCGGGCTACGAGCAGTACTTC,CASSQGLAGAGYEQYF
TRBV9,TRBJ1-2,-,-,TGTGCCAGCAGCTCCACAGGGATCAACTATGGCTACACCTTC,CASSSTGINYGYTF
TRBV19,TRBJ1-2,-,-,TGTGCCAGTCAACCCCGGGCACACTCCTATGGCTACACCTTC,CASQPRAHSYGYTF
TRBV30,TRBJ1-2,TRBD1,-,TGTGCCTGGAGTGTACTAAGGGCAGGGGGTGGCTACACCTTC,CAWSVLRAGGGYTF
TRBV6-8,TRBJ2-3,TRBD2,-,TGTGCCAGCAGTTACGCCCAGCGGGGGGGGGAAGATACGCAGTATTTT,CASSYAQRGGEDTQYF
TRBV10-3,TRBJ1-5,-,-,TGTGCCATCAGTGCGGGTCAGCCCCAGCATTTT,CAISAGQPQHF
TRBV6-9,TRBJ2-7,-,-,TGTGCCAGCAGTTACACGCCTTCTTCAGGAGTTGAGCAGTACTTC,CASSYTPSSGVEQYF
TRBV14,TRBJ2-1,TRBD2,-,TGTGCCTCCCAGGGCCTAGCGGGGGACCTGATGCATGAGCAGTTCTTC,CASQGLAGDLMHEQFF
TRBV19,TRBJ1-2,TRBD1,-,TGTGCCAGTATCCTACGGCCGCCGGGGACAGGGGGCGCCGGTAGCTATGGCTACACCTTC,CASILRPPGTGGAGSYGYTF
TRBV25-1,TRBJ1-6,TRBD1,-,TGTGCCAGCAGTGAAACCCTTAGGACAGGGGGCATTAATTCACCCCTCCACTTT,CASSETLRTGGINSPLHF
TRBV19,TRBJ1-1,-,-,TGTGCCAGTAGTAAACCGGCAGCGAGAACTGAAGCTTTCTTT,CASSKPAARTEAFF
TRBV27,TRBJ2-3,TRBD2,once,TGTGCCAGCAGTTTAGAAGCGGGGGGACTCACAGATACGCAGTATTTT,CASSLEAGGLTDTQYF
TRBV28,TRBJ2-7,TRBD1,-,TGTGCCAGCACTTCCTCGGACAGGCCTTCCTACGAGCAGTACTTC,CASTSSDRPSYEQYF
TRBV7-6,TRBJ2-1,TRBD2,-,TGTGCCAGCAGCTCCCTCGGGAGGGTAGGCAATGAGCAGTTCTTC,CASSSLGRVGNEQFF
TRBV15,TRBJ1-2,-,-,TGTGCCACCAGAGGAGAAGGCCATGGCTACACCTTC,CATRGEGHGYTF
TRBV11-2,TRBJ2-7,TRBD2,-,TGTGCCAGCAGCTTGGCGGGGGGCGGGTACGAGCAGTACTTC,CASSLAGGGYEQYF
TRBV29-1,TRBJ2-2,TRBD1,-,TGCAGCGTTGAAGGGGGGACAGACTACACCGGGGAGCTGTTTTTT,CSVEGGTDYTGELFF
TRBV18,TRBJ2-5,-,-,TGTGCCAGCTCACTGTACCAAGAGACCCAGTACTTC,CASSLYQETQYF
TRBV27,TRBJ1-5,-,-,TGTGCCAGCAGTACTTTAGGCCATGGGGCCGGTCAGCCCCAGCATTTT,CASSTLGHGAGQPQHF
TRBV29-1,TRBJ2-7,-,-,TGCAGCGTTAGAGGACGGCACTCCTACGAGCAGTACTTC,CSVRGRHSYEQYF
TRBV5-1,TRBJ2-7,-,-,TGCGCCAGCAGCTTGGCCGGGGAAACCTACGAGCAGTACTTC,CASSLAGETYEQYF
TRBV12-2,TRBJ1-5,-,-,TGTGCAAGTCGCCCCCGGCCGAACAGGGGACATCAGCCCCAGCATTTT,CASRPRPNRGHQPQHF
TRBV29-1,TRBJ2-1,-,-,TGCAGCGTTGAAACCCCCAGCCCCAGCCGCTCCTACAATGAGCAGTTCTTC,CSVETPSPSRSYNEQFF
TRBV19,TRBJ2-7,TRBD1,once,TGTGCCAGTAGTCTGTCGGACAGGGGGTCACACGAGCAGTACTTC,CASSLSDRGSHEQYF
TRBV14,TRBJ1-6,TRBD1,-,TGTGCCAGCTCCCGGGACAGGGGCAATTCACCCCTCCACTTT,CASSRDRGNSPLHF
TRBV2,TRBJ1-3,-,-,TGTGCCAGCAGGGACGAAGCCTGGGGCTCTGGAAACACCATATATTTT,CASRDEAWGSGNTIYF
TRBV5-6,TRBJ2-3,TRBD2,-,TGTGCCAGCAAGCCTCCCCTAGCGGGAGGGTTTGGTGGCCCAGATACGCAGTATTTT,CASKPPLAGGFGGPDTQYF
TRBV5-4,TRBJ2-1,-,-,TGTGCCAGCAGCTTGGCATTGCCCTTCAATGAGCAGTTCTTC,CASSLALPFNEQFF
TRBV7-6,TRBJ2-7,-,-,TGTGCCAGCAGCCCCCAACTATTACCCTACGAGCAGTACTTC,CASSPQLLPYEQYF
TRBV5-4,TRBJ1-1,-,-,TGTGCCAGCAGCTTGCCTGGTGGGGGACGGAACACTGAAGCTTTCTTT,CASSLPGGGRNTEAFF
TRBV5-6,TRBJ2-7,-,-,TGTGCCAGCAGCTCAGTCTACGAGCAGTACTTC,CASSSVYEQYF
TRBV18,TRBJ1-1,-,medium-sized,TGTGCCAGCTCATCGTCGCAATACACTGAAGCTTTCTTT,CASSSSQYTEAFF
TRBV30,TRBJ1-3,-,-,TGTGCCTGGCGGGACGGCGTTCCTGGAAACACCATATATTTT,CAWRDGVPGNTIYF
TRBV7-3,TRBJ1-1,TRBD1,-,TGTGCCAGCAGCCCGCAGGGGGGGGTCCGTCCTGAAGCTTTCTTT,CASSPQGGVRPEAFF
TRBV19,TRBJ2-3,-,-,TGTGCCAGTAGTCGATCTACGAGACCAGATACGCAGTATTTT,CASSRSTRPDTQYF
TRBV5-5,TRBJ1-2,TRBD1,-,TGTGCCAGCAGCTTGACAGGGGCACTCTATGGCTACACCTTC,CASSLTGALYGYTF
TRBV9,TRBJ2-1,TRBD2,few,TGTGCCAGCAGCGTAGCATCGTGGGCTAGCGGGGGGGCCAGGCTGTTCTTC,CASSVASWASGGARLFF
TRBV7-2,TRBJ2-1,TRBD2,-,TGTGCCAGCAGCCTTAGCGGGAGCGCTGATGAGCAGTTCTTC,CASSLSGSADEQFF